One sample yielded the 6 T cell receptor beta chains listed below, sequenced in a study of siplizumab effects on memory and regulatory T cells. The repertoire was sequenced with immunoSEQ multiplex PCR; TCRdb's copy has only in-frame clones and lacks some. Of 90,000 to 110,000 clones in the sample, under 95% are singletons; the top ten hold approximately 0.32%. Specimen: CD4+ T cells sorted from blood. These TCRs come from a human donor in good health.

The CDR3 DNA reads as TGTGCCAGCAGTACTGGGGGATATAATGAAAAACTGTTTTTT. The encoded protein is CASSTGGYNEKLFF. The gene calls are TRBV7-9 and TRBJ1-4; D possibly corresponds to TRBD1 (5 bases). V was shortened by 6 bases and J by 4 bases, with 12 bases between the two germline ends. CDR1 is SEHNR and CDR2 is FQNEAQ in the germline V gene (reference sequence). The CDR3 is 14 residues long.

The rearrangement links TRBV14 to TRBJ2-5, with TRBD1 identical over 7 bases. Germline V lookup: CDR1 SGHDN, CDR2 FVKESK. V dropped 1 base and J dropped 4; count of bases not matched to a gene: 6. There are 15 residues in the CDR3. Here the CDR3 reads CASSQGRTGRETQYF. In DNA, the CDR3 is TGTGCCAGCAGCCAAGGAAGGACAGGACGAGAGACCCAGTACTTC.

The chain combines TRBV4-1 with TRBJ1-1, with no clear D. The V end was cut by 0 bases, the J end by 5 bases, with 13 bases between. CDR1 is MGHRA and CDR2 is YSYEKL in the germline V gene. The CDR3 has 15 residues. CDR3 DNA sequence: TGCGCCAGCAGCCAAGAGCTGGGGAGGAGGACTGAAGCTTTCTTT. Translated: CASSQELGRRTEAFF.

This chain joins TRBV5-8 and TRBJ2-1, with TRBD2 matching 8 bases. The germline V gene has CDR1 SGHTS and CDR2 YDEGEE. V dropped 4 bases and J dropped 2; count of bases not matched to a gene: 8. The CDR3 is 16 amino acids. The CDR3 DNA sequence: TGTGCCAGCAGCAACAGAATACTAGCGGCCTACAATGAGCAGTTCTTC. The encoded protein is CASSNRILAAYNEQFF.

The chain uses TRBV7-6 and TRBJ1-4, with 8 bases aligning to TRBD1. The ends lost 5 bases at V and 8 bases at J; junction bases unmatched: 16. The CDR3 covers 17 residues. Germline assignment: CDR1 SGHVS and CDR2 FNYEAQ. The CDR3 bases are TGTGCCAGCAGCAGAAGGGGGACAGGACGGCCGGGGGAAAAACTGTTTTTT. This codes for CASSRRGTGRPGEKLFF.

The chain joins TRBV7-2 to TRBJ1-2, with a weak D call TRBD1 (5 bases). Per the germline V gene, CDR1 is SGHTA and CDR2 is FQGNSA. This CDR3 comprises 15 residues. V lost 8 bases and J 0 bases, leaving 16 bases between the germline ends. CDR3 amino acids: CASAVPGSPNYGYTF. The DNA for the CDR3 is TGTGCCAGCGCGGTACCAGGGTCCCCTAACTATGGCTACACCTTC.